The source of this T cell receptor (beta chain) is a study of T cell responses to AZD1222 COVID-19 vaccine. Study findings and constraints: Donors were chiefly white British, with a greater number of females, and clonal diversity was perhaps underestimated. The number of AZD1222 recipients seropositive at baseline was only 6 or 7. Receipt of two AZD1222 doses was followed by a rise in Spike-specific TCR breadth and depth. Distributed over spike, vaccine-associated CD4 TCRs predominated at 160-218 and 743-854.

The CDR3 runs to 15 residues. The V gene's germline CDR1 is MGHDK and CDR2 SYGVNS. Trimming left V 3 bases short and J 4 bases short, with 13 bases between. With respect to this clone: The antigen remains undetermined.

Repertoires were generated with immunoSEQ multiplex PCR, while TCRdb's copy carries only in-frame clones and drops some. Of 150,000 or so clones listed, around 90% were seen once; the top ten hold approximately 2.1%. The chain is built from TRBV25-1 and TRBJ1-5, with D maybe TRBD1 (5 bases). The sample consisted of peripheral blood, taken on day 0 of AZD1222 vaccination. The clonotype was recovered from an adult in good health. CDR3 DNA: TGTGCCAGCAGTGACCTTTCGGAGGGGAATCAGCCCCAGCATTTT. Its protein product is CASSDLSEGNQPQHF.